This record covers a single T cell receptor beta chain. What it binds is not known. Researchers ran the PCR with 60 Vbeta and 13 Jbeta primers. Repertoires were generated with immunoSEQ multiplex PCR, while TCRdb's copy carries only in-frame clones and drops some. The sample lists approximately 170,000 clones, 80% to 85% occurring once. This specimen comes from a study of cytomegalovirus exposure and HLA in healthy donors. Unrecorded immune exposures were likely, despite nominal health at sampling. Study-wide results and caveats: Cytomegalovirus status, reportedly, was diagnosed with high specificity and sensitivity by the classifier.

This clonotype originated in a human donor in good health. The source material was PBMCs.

CDR3 in amino acids: CASSQNWGTDGLGEQYF. DNA for the CDR3: TGCGCCAGCAGCCAAAACTGGGGGACTGATGGATTGGGTGAGCAGTATTTT. The chain employs TRBV4-1 and TRBJ2-3; D might be TRBD2 (6 bases). There are 17 residues in the CDR3. Trimming removed 2 bases from V and 11 bases from J, with 26 bases in between. The germline V gene has CDR1 MGHRA and CDR2 YSYEKL.